This T cell receptor (beta chain) was captured by sequencing in a study of blood T cell repertoires in COVID-19. The CDR3 spans 10 residues. V gave up 6 bases and J gave up 6 bases, with 5 bases separating them. Germline V CDR1 and CDR2: MNHEY, SMNVEV (reference sequence). Original data processing: Amplifying reference gene primers gave estimates of nucleated cell counts. TCRdb keeps only in-frame clones here, not all; method: immunoSEQ multiplex PCR. That table is the source of V, J and clone size, and D and trimming were worked out from the DNA. Of more than 300,000 clones in the sample, over 75% were seen once.

The clonotype was recovered from a woman aged 25 to 45 with COVID-19, enrolled during active disease. The chain is built from TRBV27 and TRBJ1-1; D call uncertain. The sequencing input was peripheral blood. CDR3 region: CASRGAEAFF. The CDR3, as DNA: TGTGCCAGCAGGGGCGCTGAAGCTTTCTTT.